The rows below give T cell receptor beta chains drawn from one sample of a study of human CD8 memory T cell subsets. TCRdb processed the 5' RACE reads again and assigns one entry to each CDR3 protein, with no DNA. The sample data list more than 9,000 distinct CDR3 sequences. Sequenced: CD8+ T cells from PBMCs. All receptors derive from a human donor in good health. Both conserved end residues are part of each CDR3. Clone size is not always given. Where it is, it says once, few, many or a class for expanded clones.

length,J,V,size,CDR3
13,TRBJ2-1,TRBV9,-,CASSVGQYNEQFF
14,TRBJ1-1,TRBV19,-,CASSDPVMGTEAFF
14,TRBJ2-5,TRBV11-1,-,CASSNTNLDETQYF
17,TRBJ2-1,TRBV9,-,CASSVTWTGTGYNEQFF
16,TRBJ2-2,TRBV6-5,-,CASSYPSGINTGELFF
15,TRBJ2-1,TRBV10-2,-,CATEASGGNYNEQFF
19,TRBJ2-5,TRBV6-2/TRBV6-3,-,CASSYSGLAGGPFKETQYF
16,TRBJ1-3,TRBV6-1,-,CASSEYWGPAGNTIYF
16,TRBJ1-3,TRBV4-3,medium-sized,CASSQIPGASGNTIYF
18,TRBJ1-1,TRBV28,-,CASSLWKRQSYMNTEAFF
16,TRBJ2-2,TRBV11-2,-,CASSLSGQLNTGELFF
11,TRBJ2-2,TRBV12-3/TRBV12-4,medium-sized,CASSTTGELFF
16,TRBJ1-1,TRBV7-9,medium-sized,CASSLGGQGLNTEAFF
15,TRBJ2-3,TRBV5-1,-,CASRMQDGYTDTQYF
14,TRBJ2-7,TRBV12-3/TRBV12-4,-,CASSLGTGGWEQYF
14,TRBJ1-5,TRBV11-2,-,CASSLELGVEPQHF
13,TRBJ2-1,TRBV20-1,-,CSGRGSGSDEQFF
14,TRBJ2-1,TRBV6-2/TRBV6-3,medium-sized,CASSYLGDPNEQFF
14,TRBJ1-1,TRBV6-5,-,CASSIRDTGTEAFF
17,TRBJ2-5,TRBV7-9,-,CASSISAGTGIQETQYF
14,TRBJ1-2,TRBV20-1,-,CSARDLSSNYGYTF
13,TRBJ1-1,TRBV18,-,CASSPGDGVEAFF
15,TRBJ2-1,TRBV5-1,-,CASSLRGPGEDEQFF
12,TRBJ2-7,TRBV5-1,-,CASSSGAYEQYF
14,TRBJ1-1,TRBV7-9,medium-sized,CASSATGLNTEAFF